These T cell receptor beta chains were read from a single sample in a study of CD8+ T cells in alopecia areata. The data were produced by immunoSEQ multiplex PCR, yet TCRdb's version contains in-frame clones alone and is incomplete. The top ten hold 4.5% of the sample, which has 100,000 to 150,000 clones, over 50% seen once. The specimen was CD4+ T cells sorted from blood, collected at week 0. The receptors here all came from a human donor with alopecia areata. Each CDR3 is given with its conserved first and last residue. The order of the fields is D gene, V gene, CDR3 protein. The D gene is left open where the match is weak.

- | TRBV4-1 | CASSHADGGGGGQPQHF
- | TRBV7-3 | CASSLTNRGEQYF
- | TRBV6-5 | CASSTTFWNSPLHF
- | TRBV29-1 | CNRIGAGKKTKPSLAKNIQYF
- | TRBV19 | CASSRAYDSYEQYF
- | TRBV7-2 | CASSPGARAAGYTF
- | TRBV4-1 | CASTRTGTQETQYF
- | TRBV7-2 | CASRRDTDTQYF
TRBD1 | TRBV18 | CASSPAEGAYGYTF
- | TRBV5-6 | CASSRGFTGELFF
TRBD1 | TRBV5-1 | CASSQETGYEQYF
TRBD1 | TRBV14 | CASSQSTGQGKNTEAFF
TRBD1 | TRBV11-2 | CASRPPGQSSYEQYF
- | TRBV7-2 | CASSLMGFTEAFF
TRBD2 | TRBV5-5 | CASSYSGGASGANVLTF
- | TRBV6-6 | CASSRAFNEKLFF
- | TRBV18 | CASSQRQGTDTEAFF
- | TRBV5-1 | CASSLATGNMNTEAFF
TRBD2 | TRBV4-2 | CASSQDKSGGATDTQYF
- | TRBV4-1 | CASSQIYRVGSQPQHF
- | TRBV6-5 | CASNPPDRGTEAFF
TRBD1 | TRBV30 | CAWSRDRGGVNTEAFF
- | TRBV7-3 | CASSQGKNTEAFF
- | TRBV7-6 | CASSPGLVSGAQVANEQFF
- | TRBV7-8 | CASSLQGGGQPQHF
- | TRBV5-1 | CASRNQKTQYF
- | TRBV6-6 | CASSGSELGSYNEQFF
TRBD1 | TRBV19 | CASSTRDRGYSYEQYF
- | TRBV4-2 | CASSQDSGRVAEKLFF
- | TRBV29-1 | CSVASGYTYEQYF
TRBD1 | TRBV4-1 | CASSQPRGLFSPLHF
TRBD1 | TRBV5-1 | CASSLAAGGPVGYTF
- | TRBV29-1 | CSVEDRQISGNTIYF
- | TRBV7-2 | CASSRGFGETQYF
- | TRBV18 | CASSPHRNTNSPLHF
TRBD2 | TRBV19 | CASSRLSGRAGETQYF
TRBD1 | TRBV10-3 | CAISESTGQTEAFF
TRBD1 | TRBV29-1 | CSVGTGSYGYTF